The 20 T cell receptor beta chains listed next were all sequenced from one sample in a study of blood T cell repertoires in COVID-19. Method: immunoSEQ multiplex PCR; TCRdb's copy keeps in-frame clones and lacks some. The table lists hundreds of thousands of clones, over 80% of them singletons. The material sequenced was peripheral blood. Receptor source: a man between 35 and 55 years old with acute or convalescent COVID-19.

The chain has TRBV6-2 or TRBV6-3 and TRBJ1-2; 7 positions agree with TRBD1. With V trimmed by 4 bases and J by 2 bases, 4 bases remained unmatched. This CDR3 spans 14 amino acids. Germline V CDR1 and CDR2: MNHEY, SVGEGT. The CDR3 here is CASSSQGTNYGYTF. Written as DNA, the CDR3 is TGTGCCAGCAGTTCACAGGGGACAAACTATGGCTACACCTTC.

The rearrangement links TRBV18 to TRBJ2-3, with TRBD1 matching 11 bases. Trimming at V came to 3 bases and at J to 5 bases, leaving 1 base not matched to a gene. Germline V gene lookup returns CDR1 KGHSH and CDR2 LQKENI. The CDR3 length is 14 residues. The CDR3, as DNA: TGTGCCAGCTCACCGGACAGGGGGCTAGATACGCAGTATTTT. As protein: CASSPDRGLDTQYF.

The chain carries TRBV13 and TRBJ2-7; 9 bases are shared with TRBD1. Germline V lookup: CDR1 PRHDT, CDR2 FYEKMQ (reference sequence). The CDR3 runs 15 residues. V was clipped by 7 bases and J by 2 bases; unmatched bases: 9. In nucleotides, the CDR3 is TGTGCCAGCACAAAACTCGGGACAGGGACCTACGAGCAGTACTTC. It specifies CASTKLGTGTYEQYF.

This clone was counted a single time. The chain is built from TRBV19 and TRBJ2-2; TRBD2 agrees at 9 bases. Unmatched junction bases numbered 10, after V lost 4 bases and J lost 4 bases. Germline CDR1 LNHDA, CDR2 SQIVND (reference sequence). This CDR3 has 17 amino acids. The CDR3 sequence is CASSTPGLAVSTGELFF. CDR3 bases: TGTGCCAGTAGTACGCCGGGACTAGCTGTTTCCACCGGGGAGCTGTTTTTT.

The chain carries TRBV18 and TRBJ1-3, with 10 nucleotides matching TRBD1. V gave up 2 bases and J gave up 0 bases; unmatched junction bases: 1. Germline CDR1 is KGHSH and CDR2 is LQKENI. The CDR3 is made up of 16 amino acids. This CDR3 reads CASSPGTGASGNTIYF. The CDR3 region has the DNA TGTGCCAGCTCACCAGGGACAGGGGCCTCTGGAAACACCATATATTTT.

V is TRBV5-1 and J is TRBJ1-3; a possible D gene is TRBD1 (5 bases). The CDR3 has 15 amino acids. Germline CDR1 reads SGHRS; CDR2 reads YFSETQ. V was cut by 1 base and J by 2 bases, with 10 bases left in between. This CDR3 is CASSLHSGPGNTIYF. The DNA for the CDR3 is TGCGCCAGCAGCTTGCATTCAGGGCCTGGAAACACCATATATTTT.

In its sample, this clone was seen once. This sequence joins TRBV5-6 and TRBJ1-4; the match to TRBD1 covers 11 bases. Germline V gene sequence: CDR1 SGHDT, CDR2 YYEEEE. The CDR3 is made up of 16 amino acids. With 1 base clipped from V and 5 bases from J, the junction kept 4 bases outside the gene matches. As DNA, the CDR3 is TGTGCCAGCAGCTTGTGGACAGGGGGCTACAATGAAAAACTGTTTTTT. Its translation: CASSLWTGGYNEKLFF.

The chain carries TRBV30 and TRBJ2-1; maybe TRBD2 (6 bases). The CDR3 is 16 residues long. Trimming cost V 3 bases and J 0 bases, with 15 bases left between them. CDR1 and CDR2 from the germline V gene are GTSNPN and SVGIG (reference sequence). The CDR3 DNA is TGTGCCTGGAGACGCCGCTGGCGGGGCTCCTACAATGAGCAGTTCTTC. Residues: CAWRRRWRGSYNEQFF.

The CDR3 sequence is CASSPQAEGMNTEAFF. CDR3 coding DNA: TGTGCCAGCTCACCCCAGGCAGAGGGAATGAACACTGAAGCTTTCTTT. The chain is built from TRBV18 and TRBJ1-1; D unresolved. Germline CDR1 KGHSH, CDR2 LQKENI. V shed 3 bases and J shed 0 bases, with 14 bases lying between them. The CDR3 spans 16 residues.

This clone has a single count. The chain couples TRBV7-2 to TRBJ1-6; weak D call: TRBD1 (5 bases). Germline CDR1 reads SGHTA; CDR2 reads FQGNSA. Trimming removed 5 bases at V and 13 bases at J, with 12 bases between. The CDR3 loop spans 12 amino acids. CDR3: CASSPGPRPLHF. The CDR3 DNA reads TGTGCCAGCAGCCCAGGGCCGAGGCCCCTCCACTTT.

The CDR3 coding sequence is TGTGCCAGCAGTGAGTGGGGACAGAGCCGATACGAGCAGTACTTC. Translated: CASSEWGQSRYEQYF. The chain joins TRBV2 to TRBJ2-7, with 7 positions matching TRBD1. V lost 3 bases, J lost 4 bases, and 9 bases stayed unmatched. Germline V CDR1 and CDR2: SNHLY, FYNNEI. This CDR3 is built from 15 residues.

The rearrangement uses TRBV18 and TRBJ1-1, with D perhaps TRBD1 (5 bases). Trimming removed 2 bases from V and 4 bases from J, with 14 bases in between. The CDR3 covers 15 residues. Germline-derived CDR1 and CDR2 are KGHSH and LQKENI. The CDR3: CASSPTGIPGTEAFF. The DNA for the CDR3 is TGTGCCAGCTCACCAACAGGTATCCCCGGCACTGAAGCTTTCTTT.

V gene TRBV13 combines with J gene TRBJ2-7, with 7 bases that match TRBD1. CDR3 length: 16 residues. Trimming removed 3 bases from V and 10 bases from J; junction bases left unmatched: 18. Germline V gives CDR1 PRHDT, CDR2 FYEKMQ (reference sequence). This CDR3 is CASSLSTGWIPLSQYF. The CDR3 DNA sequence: TGTGCCAGCAGCTTGTCGACAGGGTGGATACCCTTAAGCCAGTACTTC.

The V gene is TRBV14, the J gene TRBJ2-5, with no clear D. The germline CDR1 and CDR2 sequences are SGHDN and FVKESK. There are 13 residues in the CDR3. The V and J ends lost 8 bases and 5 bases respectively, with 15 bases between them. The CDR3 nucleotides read TGTGCCAGCTCTAGGTCATTCGCGGAGACCCAGTACTTC. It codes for CASSRSFAETQYF. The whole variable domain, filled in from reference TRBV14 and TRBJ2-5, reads EAGVTQFPSHSVIEKGQTVTLRCDPISGHDNLYWYRRVMGKEIKFLLHFVKESKQDESGMPNNRFLAERTGGTYSTLKVQPAELEDSGVYFCASSRSFAETQYFGPGTRLLVL.

The CDR3 region has the DNA TGTGCCACCAGCAAAAGACGGGGATTCGATTATGGCTACACCTTC. Protein product: CATSKRRGFDYGYTF. This chain uses TRBV15 with TRBJ1-2; D gene unclear. V lost 4 bases and J 5 bases, leaving 17 bases between the germline ends. Looked up from germline, CDR1 is LNHNV and CDR2 is YYDKDF (reference sequence). The CDR3 contains 15 residues. Looking up the rest from reference TRBV15 and TRBJ1-2 gives the full variable domain: DAMVIQNPRYQVTQFGKPVTLSCSQTLNHNVMYWYQQKSSQAPKLLFHYYDKDFNNEADTPDNFQSRRPNTSFCFLDIRSPGLGDTAMYLCATSKRRGFDYGYTFGSGTRLTVV.

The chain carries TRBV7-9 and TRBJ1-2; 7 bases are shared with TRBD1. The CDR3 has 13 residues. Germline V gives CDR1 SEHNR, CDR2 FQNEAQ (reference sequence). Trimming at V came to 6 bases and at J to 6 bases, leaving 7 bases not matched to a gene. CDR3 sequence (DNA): TGTGCCAGCAGGACAACAGGGGAAGATGGCTACACCTTC. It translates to CASRTTGEDGYTF.

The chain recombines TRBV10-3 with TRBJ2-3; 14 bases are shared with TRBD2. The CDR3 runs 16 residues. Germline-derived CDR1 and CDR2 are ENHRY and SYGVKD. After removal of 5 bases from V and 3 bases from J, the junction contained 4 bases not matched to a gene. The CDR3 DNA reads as TGTGCCATCAGTCCGGGACTAGCGGGAGCAACAGATACGCAGTATTTT. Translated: CAISPGLAGATDTQYF.

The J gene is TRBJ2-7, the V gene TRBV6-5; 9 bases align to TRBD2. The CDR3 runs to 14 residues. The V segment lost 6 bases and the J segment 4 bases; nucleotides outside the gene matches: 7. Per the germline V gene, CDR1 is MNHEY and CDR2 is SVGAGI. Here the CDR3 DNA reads TGTGCCAGCAGCCTCGGACTAGCGAAATACGAGCAGTACTTC. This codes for CASSLGLAKYEQYF.

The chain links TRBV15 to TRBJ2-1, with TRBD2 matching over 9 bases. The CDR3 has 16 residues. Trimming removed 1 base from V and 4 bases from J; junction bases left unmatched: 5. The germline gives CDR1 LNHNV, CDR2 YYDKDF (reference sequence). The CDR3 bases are TGTGCCACCAGCAGAGGCGATAGCGGGAGATACAATGAGCAGTTCTTC. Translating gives CATSRGDSGRYNEQFF.

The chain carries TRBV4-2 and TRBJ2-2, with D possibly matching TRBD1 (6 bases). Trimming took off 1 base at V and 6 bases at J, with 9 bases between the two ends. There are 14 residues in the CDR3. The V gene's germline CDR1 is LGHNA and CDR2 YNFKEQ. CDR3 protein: CASSQGRGSGELFF. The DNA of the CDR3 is TGTGCCAGCAGCCAAGGAAGGGGGTCCGGGGAGCTGTTTTTT.